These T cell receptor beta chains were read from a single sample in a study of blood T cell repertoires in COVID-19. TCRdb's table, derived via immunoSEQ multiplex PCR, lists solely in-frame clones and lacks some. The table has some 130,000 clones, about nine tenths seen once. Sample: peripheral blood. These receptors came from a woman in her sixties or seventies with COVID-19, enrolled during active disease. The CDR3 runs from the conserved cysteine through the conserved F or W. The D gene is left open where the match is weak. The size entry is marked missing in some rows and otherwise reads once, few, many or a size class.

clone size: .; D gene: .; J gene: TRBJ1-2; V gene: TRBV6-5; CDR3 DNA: TGTGCCAGCAGCCTCAGCGGGACACCGAGGTATGGCTACACCTTC; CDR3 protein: CASSLSGTPRYGYTF
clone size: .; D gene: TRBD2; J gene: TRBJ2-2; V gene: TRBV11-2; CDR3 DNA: TGTGCCAGCAGCTTAGGGGGACTAGCGAGCACCGGGGAGCTGTTTTTT; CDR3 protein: CASSLGGLASTGELFF
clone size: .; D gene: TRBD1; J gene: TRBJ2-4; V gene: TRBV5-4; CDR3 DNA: TGTGCCAGCAGCTTGGGGGGGGACAGGGTACGGGGAAACATTCAGTACTTC; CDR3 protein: CASSLGGDRVRGNIQYF
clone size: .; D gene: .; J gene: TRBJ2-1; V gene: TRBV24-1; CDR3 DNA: TGTGCCACCCGGTCCTACAATGAGCAGTTCTTC; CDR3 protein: CATRSYNEQFF
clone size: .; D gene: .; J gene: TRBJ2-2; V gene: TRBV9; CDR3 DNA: TGTGCCAGCAGCGTACCAGCGGGTGGCACCGGGGAGCTGTTTTTT; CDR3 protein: CASSVPAGGTGELFF
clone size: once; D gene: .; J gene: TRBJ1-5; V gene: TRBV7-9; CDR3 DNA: TGTGCCAGCAGCTATACACGGGATCAGCCCCAGCATTTT; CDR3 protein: CASSYTRDQPQHF
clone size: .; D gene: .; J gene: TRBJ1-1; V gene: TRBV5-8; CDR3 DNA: TGTGCCAGCAGCTTAGGACAGCCGGCCGTCGAAGCTTTCTTT; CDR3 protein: CASSLGQPAVEAFF
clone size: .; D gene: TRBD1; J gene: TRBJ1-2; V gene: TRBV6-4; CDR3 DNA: TGTGCCAGCAGTCCACAGGGGGCTACTGTAGGGGGCTACACCTTC; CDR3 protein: CASSPQGATVGGYTF
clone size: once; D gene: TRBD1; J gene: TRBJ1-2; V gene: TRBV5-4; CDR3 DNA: TGTGCCAGCACCCTCAGACGACAGGGGCCGACCTATGGCTACACCTTC; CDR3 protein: CASTLRRQGPTYGYTF
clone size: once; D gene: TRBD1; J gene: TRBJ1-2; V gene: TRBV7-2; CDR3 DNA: TGTGCCAGCAGCCAGTCGACAGGGGGATATGGCTACACCTTC; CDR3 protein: CASSQSTGGYGYTF
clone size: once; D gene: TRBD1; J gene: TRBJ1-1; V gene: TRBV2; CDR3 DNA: TGTGCCAGCAGTGAAACAGGGGGCGTAACTGAAGCTTTCTTT; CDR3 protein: CASSETGGVTEAFF
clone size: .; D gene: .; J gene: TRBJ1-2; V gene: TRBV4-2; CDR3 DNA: TGTGCCAGCAGCATCAGATCCGGGAGTAACTATGGCTACACCTTC; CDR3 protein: CASSIRSGSNYGYTF
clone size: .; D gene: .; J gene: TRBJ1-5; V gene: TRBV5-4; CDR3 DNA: TGTGCCAGCAGCCTAGATATAGGGCCCCAGCATTTT; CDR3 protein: CASSLDIGPQHF
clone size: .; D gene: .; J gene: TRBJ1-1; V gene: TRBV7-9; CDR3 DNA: TGTGCCAGCAGCGAGAGTGTCACTGAAGCTTTCTTT; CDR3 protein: CASSESVTEAFF
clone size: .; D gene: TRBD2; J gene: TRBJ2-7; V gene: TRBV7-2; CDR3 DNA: TGTGCCAGCAGCGGACTAGCGGGGCGCGAGCAGTACTTC; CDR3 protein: CASSGLAGREQYF
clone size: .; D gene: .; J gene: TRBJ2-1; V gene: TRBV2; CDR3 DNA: TGTGCCAGCAGTGAAGTTCTCAATGAGCAGTTCTTC; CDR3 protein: CASSEVLNEQFF
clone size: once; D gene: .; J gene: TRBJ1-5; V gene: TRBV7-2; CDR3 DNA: TGTGCCAGCAGCTTAGATAGAAATCAGCCCCAGCATTTT; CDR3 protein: CASSLDRNQPQHF
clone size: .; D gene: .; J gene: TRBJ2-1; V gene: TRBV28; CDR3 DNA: TGTGCCAGCCAACCCCCAGGGGCATTTTATGAGCAGTTCTTC; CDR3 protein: CASQPPGAFYEQFF
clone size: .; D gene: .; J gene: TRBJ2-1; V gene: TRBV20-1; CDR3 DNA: TGCAGCGCTACCCCCCTCAATGAGCAGTTCTTC; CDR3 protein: CSATPLNEQFF
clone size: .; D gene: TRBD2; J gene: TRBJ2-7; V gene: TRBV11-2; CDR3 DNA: TGTGCCAGCAGTGACCCAAGCGGGGGGGTCCTGTACGAGCAGTACTTC; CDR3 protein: CASSDPSGGVLYEQYF
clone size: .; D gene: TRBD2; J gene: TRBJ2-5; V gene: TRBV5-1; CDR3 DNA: TGCGCCAGCAGCTCCGGGGGGGCGGGGGAGACCCAGTACTTC; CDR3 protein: CASSSGGAGETQYF
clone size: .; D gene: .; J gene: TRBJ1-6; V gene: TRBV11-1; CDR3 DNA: TGTGCCAGCAGTCGCCTCCGACGGGATTCACCCCTCCACTTT; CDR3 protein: CASSRLRRDSPLHF
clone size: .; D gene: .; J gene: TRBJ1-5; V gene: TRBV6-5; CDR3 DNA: TGTGCCACCTCATATGGGGCACGGGCCCAGCCCCAGCATTTT; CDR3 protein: CATSYGARAQPQHF
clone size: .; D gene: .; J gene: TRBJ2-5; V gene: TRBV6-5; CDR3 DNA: TGTGCCAGCGGCAGACTAGGCCAGTACCAAGAGACCCAGTACTTC; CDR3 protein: CASGRLGQYQETQYF
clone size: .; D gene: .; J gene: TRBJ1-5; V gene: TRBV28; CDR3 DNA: TGTGCCAGCAGTGATGCGGCGGGGCAGGGTAATCAGCCCCAGCATTTT; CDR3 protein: CASSDAAGQGNQPQHF
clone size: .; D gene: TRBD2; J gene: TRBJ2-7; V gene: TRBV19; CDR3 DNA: TGTGCCAGTAGTATTGGGACTAGCGCCTACGAGCAGTACTTC; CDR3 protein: CASSIGTSAYEQYF
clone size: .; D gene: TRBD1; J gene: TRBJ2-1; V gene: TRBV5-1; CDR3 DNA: TGCGCCAGCAGCTTGGCGACAGGGGGCGGCAACAATGAGCAGTTCTTC; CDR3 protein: CASSLATGGGNNEQFF
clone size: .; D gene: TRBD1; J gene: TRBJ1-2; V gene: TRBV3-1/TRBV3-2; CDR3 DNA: TGTGCCAGCAGTCCAAGACAGGGGGACTATGGCTACACCTTC; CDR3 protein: CASSPRQGDYGYTF
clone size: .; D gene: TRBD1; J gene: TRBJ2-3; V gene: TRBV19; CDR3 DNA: TGTGCCAGTACCCGGACAGGGGCCTCGTGGGCCCCCACAGATACGCAGTATTTT; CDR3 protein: CASTRTGASWAPTDTQYF
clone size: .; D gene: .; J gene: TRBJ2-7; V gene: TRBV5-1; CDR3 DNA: TGCGCCAGCAGTCCCGGGTACACCTACGAGCAGTACTTC; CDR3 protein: CASSPGYTYEQYF
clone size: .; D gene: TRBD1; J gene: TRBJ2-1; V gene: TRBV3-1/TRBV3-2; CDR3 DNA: TGTGCCAGCAGCCAAGATCAGGGGGCCTACAATGAGCAGTTCTTC; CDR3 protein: CASSQDQGAYNEQFF
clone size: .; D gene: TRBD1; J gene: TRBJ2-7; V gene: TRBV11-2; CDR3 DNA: TGTGCCAGCAGCACTGGGACAGGGGGCTCCTACGAGCAGTACTTC; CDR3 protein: CASSTGTGGSYEQYF
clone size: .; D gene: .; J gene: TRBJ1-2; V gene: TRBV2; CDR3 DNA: TGTGCCAGCAGACCCCACACAGCTAACTATGGCTACACCTTC; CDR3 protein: CASRPHTANYGYTF
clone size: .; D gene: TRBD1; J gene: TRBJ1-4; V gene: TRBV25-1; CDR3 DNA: TGTGCCAGCTCACGGACAGGGGGGAATGAAAAACTGTTTTTT; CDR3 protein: CASSRTGGNEKLFF
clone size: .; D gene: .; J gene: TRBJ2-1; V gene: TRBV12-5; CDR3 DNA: TGTGCTAGTCGGGATGTTTACAATGAGCAGTTCTTC; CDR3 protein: CASRDVYNEQFF
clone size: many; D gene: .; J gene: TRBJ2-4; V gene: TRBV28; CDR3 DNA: TGTGCCAGCAGTTTACGGGCAGGGATTCAGTACTTC; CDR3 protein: CASSLRAGIQYF
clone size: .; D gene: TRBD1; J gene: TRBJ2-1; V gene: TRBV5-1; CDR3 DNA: TGCGCCAGCAGCTTGGCTGACCCAAGACAGGGGGAAGAGCAGTTCTTC; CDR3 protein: CASSLADPRQGEEQFF
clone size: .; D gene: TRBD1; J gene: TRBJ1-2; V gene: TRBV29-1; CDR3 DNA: TGCAGCGTTGACCGGGACAGGGGGTACGGCGGCTACACCTTC; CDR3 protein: CSVDRDRGYGGYTF
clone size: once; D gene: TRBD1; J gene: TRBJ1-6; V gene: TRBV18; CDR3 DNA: TGTGCCAGCTCACCAGGGCACAGGGGGGGTTCACCCCTCCACTTT; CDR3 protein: CASSPGHRGGSPLHF
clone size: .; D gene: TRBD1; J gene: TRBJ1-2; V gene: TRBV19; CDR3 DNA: TGTGCCAGTAGCGACGGACAGGATAGCTATGACTACACCTTC; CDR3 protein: CASSDGQDSYDYTF
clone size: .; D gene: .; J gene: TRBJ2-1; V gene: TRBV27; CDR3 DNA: TGTGCCAGCAGTTTGGCCCCCTGGCATGAGCAGTTCTTC; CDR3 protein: CASSLAPWHEQFF
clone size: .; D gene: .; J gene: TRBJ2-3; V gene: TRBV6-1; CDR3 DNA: TGTGCCAGCAGTGAGGTTCAGTTCCAGACTACAGATACGCAGTATTTT; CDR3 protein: CASSEVQFQTTDTQYF
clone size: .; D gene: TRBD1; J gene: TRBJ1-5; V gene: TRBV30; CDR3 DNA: TGTGCCTGGAGTGTAGGGGACAGGAATCAGCCCCAGCATTTT; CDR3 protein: CAWSVGDRNQPQHF
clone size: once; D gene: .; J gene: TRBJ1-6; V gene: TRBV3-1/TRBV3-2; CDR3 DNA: TGTGCCAGCAGCAGCACCCGGGGGGCTTCACCCCTCCACTTT; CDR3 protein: CASSSTRGASPLHF
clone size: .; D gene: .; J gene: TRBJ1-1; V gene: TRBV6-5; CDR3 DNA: TGTGCCAGCACCACGGGTTCGGTGAGCACTGAAGCTTTCTTT; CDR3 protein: CASTTGSVSTEAFF
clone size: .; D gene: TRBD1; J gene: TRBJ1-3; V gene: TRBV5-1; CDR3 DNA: TGCGCCAGCAGCTGGGACAGGGGGCAAGGAAACACCATATATTTT; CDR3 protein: CASSWDRGQGNTIYF
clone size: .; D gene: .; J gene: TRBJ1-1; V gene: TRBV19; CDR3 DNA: TGTGCCAGTAGTATACGGGGATACACTGAAGCTTTCTTT; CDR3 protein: CASSIRGYTEAFF
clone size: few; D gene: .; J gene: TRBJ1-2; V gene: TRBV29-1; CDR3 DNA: TGCAGCGTTGAATACGGGAGGTATGGCTACACCTTC; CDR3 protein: CSVEYGRYGYTF
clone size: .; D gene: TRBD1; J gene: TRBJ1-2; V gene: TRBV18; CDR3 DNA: TGTGCCAGCTCACCCGGACAGGGGGATGGCTACACCTTC; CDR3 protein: CASSPGQGDGYTF
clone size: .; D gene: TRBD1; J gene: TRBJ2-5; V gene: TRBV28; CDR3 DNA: TGTGCCAGCAGTACGACAGGGGTCCCAGAGACCCAGTACTTC; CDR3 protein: CASSTTGVPETQYF
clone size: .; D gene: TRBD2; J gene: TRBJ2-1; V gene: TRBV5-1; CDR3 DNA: TGCGCCAGCAGCTCGCTTGGACTAGCGGGGGTTAATGAGCAGTTCTTC; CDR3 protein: CASSSLGLAGVNEQFF
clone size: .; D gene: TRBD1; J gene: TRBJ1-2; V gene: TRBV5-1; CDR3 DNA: TGCGCCAGCAGCCTACTTGGGACAGACTTTGGCTACACCTTC; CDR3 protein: CASSLLGTDFGYTF
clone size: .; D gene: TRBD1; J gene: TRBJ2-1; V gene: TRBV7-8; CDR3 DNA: TGTGCCAGCAGCTTTAGGCCCGGGACAGACCTTAATGAGCAGTTCTTC; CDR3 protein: CASSFRPGTDLNEQFF
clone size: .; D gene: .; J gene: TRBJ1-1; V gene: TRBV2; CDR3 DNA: TGTGCCAGCAGCGTAGTTCCCACTGAAGCTTTCTTT; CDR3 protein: CASSVVPTEAFF